The 8 T cell receptor beta chains below come from one sample, sequenced in a study of regulatory T cells in long-lasting Graves disease. Arm-PCR of CDR3 regions and iRepertoire HTBI primers were the basis on which TCR beta libraries were built. MiXCR, applied by TCRdb to the multiplex PCR reads, yields one record per CDR3 protein. The table records 200,000 to 250,000 distinct CDR3 sequences, roughly a fifth of them present only once. Time point specified: newly diagnosed GD, antithyroid drugs for less than 3 months. PBMCs were the source of the RNA used for TCR sequencing. In addition, the sample was reused for a study of T cells in Graves' hyperthyroidism and ophthalmopathy.

Source: peripheral blood mononuclear cells (PBMCs), taken at new diagnosis, from a patient treated with antithyroid drugs. The receptors come from a woman in her 30s with Graves disease.

This clonotype was counted many times. The V and J genes are TRBV19 and TRBJ1-5, with 9 nucleotides matching TRBD1. Per the germline V gene, CDR1 is LNHDA and CDR2 is SQIVND (reference sequence). J was trimmed by 4 bases and V by 1 base; bases with no gene match: 2. The CDR3 consists of 15 residues. CDR3 region: CASSIGDRVNQPQHF. The CDR3 region has the DNA TGTGCCAGTAGTATAGGGGACAGGGTTAATCAGCCCCAGCATTTT.

This clonotype has a count of ten or more. This chain links TRBV30 with TRBJ1-1; 10 bases agree with TRBD1. With V trimmed by 0 bases and J by 4 bases, 20 bases remained unmatched. In germline, CDR1 is GTSNPN, CDR2 SVGIG (reference sequence). The CDR3 covers 20 residues. In DNA, the CDR3 is TGTGCCTGGAGTGTACGTCTTAAGGACAGGGGGTTCTTAGGATTCACTGAAGCTTTCTTT. This encodes CAWSVRLKDRGFLGFTEAFF.

Ten or more counts support this clonotype. The genes are TRBV19 and TRBJ2-7, with TRBD1 as a possible D gene (5 bases). This CDR3 comprises 14 residues. Between the trimmed V and J ends, which lost 0 bases and 1 base, there was a span of 7 bases. Germline assignment: CDR1 LNHDA and CDR2 SQIVND (reference sequence). This CDR3 is CASSIDHRSYEQYF. In nucleotides, the CDR3 is TGTGCCAGTAGTATAGATCACAGGTCCTACGAGCAGTACTTC.

This clonotype has a count of ten or more. This sequence joins TRBV25-1 and TRBJ1-2; the match to TRBD1 covers 7 bases. J was trimmed by 2 bases and V by 2 bases; bases with no gene match: 8. CDR3 length: 16 amino acids. Looked up from germline, CDR1 is MGHDK and CDR2 is SYGVNS. CDR3 amino acids: CASSEIRGGGNYGYTF. The CDR3 nucleotides read TGTGCCAGCAGTGAAATACGAGGGGGCGGCAACTATGGCTACACCTTC.

This clonotype was seen at least ten times. CDR3 nucleotide sequence: TGCGCCAGCAGCTTGGACGGGCAGGGGAAGGACTATGGCTACACCTTC. Amino acid sequence: CASSLDGQGKDYGYTF. The rearrangement links TRBV5-1 to TRBJ1-2, with a tentative D call TRBD1 (6 bases). CDR1 SGHRS and CDR2 YFSETQ come from the germline V gene. The CDR3 has 16 amino acids. Trimming shortened V by 0 bases and J by 3 bases, and 15 bases separated the two germline ends.

This clonotype has at least ten counts. This CDR3 is CAWSLLAGKGEQFF. The CDR3, as DNA: TGTGCCTGGAGTCTCCTAGCGGGAAAAGGTGAGCAGTTCTTC. The V and J genes are TRBV30 and TRBJ2-1; 9 nucleotides line up with TRBD2. CDR3 length: 14 residues. CDR1 is GTSNPN and CDR2 is SVGIG in the germline V gene (reference sequence). The trim removed 2 bases at V and 9 bases at J, leaving 8 bases unmatched.

This clonotype occurred many times. The V gene is TRBV18, the J gene TRBJ2-3; D is undetermined. CDR1 KGHSH and CDR2 LQKENI come from the germline V gene. The V gene lost 6 bases and the J gene lost 2 bases, with 9 bases spanning the gap. The length of the CDR3 is 13 residues. This chain's CDR3 is CASSPSATDTQYF. CDR3 in DNA: TGTGCCAGCTCCCCCTCGGCCACAGATACGCAGTATTTT. Supplemented by reference TRBV18 and TRBJ2-3, the full variable domain reads NAGVMQNPRHLVRRRGQEARLRCSPMKGHSHVYWYRQLPEEGLKFMVYLQKENIIDESGMPKERFSAEFPKEGPSILRIQQVVRGDSAAYFCASSPSATDTQYFGPGTRLTVL.

This clonotype was observed many times. The rearrangement uses TRBV28 and TRBJ2-1; 9 nucleotides align to TRBD2. V trimming: 4 bases; J trimming: 3 bases; junction bases outside the gene matches: 10. Germline V CDR1 and CDR2: MDHEN, SYDVKM. The CDR3 has 17 residues. CDR3 coding DNA: TGTGCCAGCAGTTACTTCGCCGGGACTAGCAGCTACAATGAGCAGTTCTTC. Its protein product is CASSYFAGTSSYNEQFF.